These T cell receptor beta chains were read from a single sample in a study of T cells in Graves' hyperthyroidism and ophthalmopathy. In TCRdb, the multiplex PCR reads were re-called with MiXCR into one record per CDR3 protein. The profile shows hundreds of thousands of distinct CDR3 sequences, roughly 20% of them singletons. The sequencing sample was made of blood. Receptors originate from a young man with Graves' ophthalmopathy. The CDR3 runs from the conserved cysteine through the conserved F or W. A D gene is named only where the DNA matches it firmly. The size of a clone is reported for some rows only, either as once, few or many, or as a class for expanded clones.

cdr3_nt: TGTGCCAGCAGTTTAACAGGGGGGGGCTACACCTTC
cdr3_aa: CASSLTGGGYTF
clone_size: -
v_call: TRBV28
d_call: TRBD1
j_call: TRBJ1-2

cdr3_nt: TGTGCCAGCGTACCGACAGGGGACAATCAGCCCCAGCATTTT
cdr3_aa: CASVPTGDNQPQHF
clone_size: few
v_call: TRBV28
d_call: TRBD1
j_call: TRBJ1-5

cdr3_nt: TGTGCCAGCAGCTCCTTGGGTACCGGGGAGCTGTTTTTT
cdr3_aa: CASSSLGTGELFF
clone_size: many
v_call: TRBV7-6
d_call: -
j_call: TRBJ2-2

cdr3_nt: TGCAGTGCTAGAGGGACCTCCACTGAAGCTTTCTTT
cdr3_aa: CSARGTSTEAFF
clone_size: -
v_call: TRBV20-1
d_call: -
j_call: TRBJ1-1

cdr3_nt: TGCGCCAGCAGCCAAACGGTCGACTCTGGAAACACCATATATTTT
cdr3_aa: CASSQTVDSGNTIYF
clone_size: few
v_call: TRBV4-3
d_call: -
j_call: TRBJ1-3

cdr3_nt: TGTGCCAGCAGCTCAGGGCCCACCGGGACTAGCACAGATACGCAGTATTTT
cdr3_aa: CASSSGPTGTSTDTQYF
clone_size: many
v_call: TRBV7-9
d_call: -
j_call: TRBJ2-3

cdr3_nt: TGTGCCATCAGGGAGGGACTTGGGGAGCTGTTTTTT
cdr3_aa: CAIREGLGELFF
clone_size: -
v_call: TRBV10-3
d_call: -
j_call: TRBJ2-2

cdr3_nt: TGCAGCGTTGACGCTAGCGGGAGTCCCTACGAGCAGTACTTC
cdr3_aa: CSVDASGSPYEQYF
clone_size: -
v_call: TRBV29-1
d_call: TRBD2
j_call: TRBJ2-7

cdr3_nt: TGTGCCAGCTCACCACTGGGACTGAACACAGATACGCAGTATTTT
cdr3_aa: CASSPLGLNTDTQYF
clone_size: many
v_call: TRBV18
d_call: -
j_call: TRBJ2-3

cdr3_nt: TGTGCCAGCAGACCGGGACAGGGCAATTCACCCCTCCACTTT
cdr3_aa: CASRPGQGNSPLHF
clone_size: -
v_call: TRBV27
d_call: TRBD1
j_call: TRBJ1-6

cdr3_nt: TGTGCCATACAGTTAAGCCCCACGGGATCACCCCTCCACTTT
cdr3_aa: CAIQLSPTGSPLHF
clone_size: few
v_call: TRBV28
d_call: -
j_call: TRBJ1-6

cdr3_nt: TGTGCCAGCAGCCCTGGACAGGGGGCGTCCTACGAGCAGTACTTC
cdr3_aa: CASSPGQGASYEQYF
clone_size: many
v_call: TRBV11-2
d_call: TRBD1
j_call: TRBJ2-7

cdr3_nt: TGCAGCGCTACCACCCAGCAGGGGGCTGGGGAGCAGTACTTC
cdr3_aa: CSATTQQGAGEQYF
clone_size: few
v_call: TRBV29-1
d_call: TRBD1
j_call: TRBJ2-7

cdr3_nt: TGTGCCAGCAGAGGGACTAGCGGGAGCTTCTACGAGCAGTACTTC
cdr3_aa: CASRGTSGSFYEQYF
clone_size: many
v_call: TRBV6-2/TRBV6-3
d_call: TRBD2
j_call: TRBJ2-7

cdr3_nt: TGTGCCAGCAGTTTACGGCAGTTCACCGCGAACACCGGGGAGCTGTTTTTT
cdr3_aa: CASSLRQFTANTGELFF
clone_size: -
v_call: TRBV12-3/TRBV12-4
d_call: -
j_call: TRBJ2-2

cdr3_nt: TGTGCCAGCAGGCCACTAGCGGGAGTCAAAAACATTCAGTACTTC
cdr3_aa: CASRPLAGVKNIQYF
clone_size: few
v_call: TRBV28
d_call: TRBD2
j_call: TRBJ2-4

cdr3_nt: TGTGCCAGCAGTTACTCGTCTTTTGCGGGACAGGCAGATACGCAGTATTTT
cdr3_aa: CASSYSSFAGQADTQYF
clone_size: few
v_call: TRBV6-6
d_call: TRBD1
j_call: TRBJ2-3

cdr3_nt: TGCAGTGCTAGAGTTCTTTCAGGGGTCGGCACTGAAGCTTTCTTT
cdr3_aa: CSARVLSGVGTEAFF
clone_size: -
v_call: TRBV20-1
d_call: -
j_call: TRBJ1-1

cdr3_nt: TGTGCCAGCAGTCTTTCCAGGACAGACTATGGCTACACCTTC
cdr3_aa: CASSLSRTDYGYTF
clone_size: -
v_call: TRBV28
d_call: -
j_call: TRBJ1-2

cdr3_nt: TGTGCCAGCAGGACTAGCGGGGGGAATGAGCAGTTCTTC
cdr3_aa: CASRTSGGNEQFF
clone_size: many
v_call: TRBV7-9
d_call: TRBD2
j_call: TRBJ2-1

cdr3_nt: TGCGCCAGCAGGGACTGGGCCTACGAGCAGTACTTC
cdr3_aa: CASRDWAYEQYF
clone_size: -
v_call: TRBV5-1
d_call: -
j_call: TRBJ2-7

cdr3_nt: TGTGCCAGCAGCTTAGGGGGCAGGGGAAGGGGGGCCAAAGAGACCCAGTACTTC
cdr3_aa: CASSLGGRGRGAKETQYF
clone_size: -
v_call: TRBV11-2
d_call: -
j_call: TRBJ2-5

cdr3_nt: TGTGCCAGCAGCTTAGCCAGGGGGGTCTACGAGCAGTACTTC
cdr3_aa: CASSLARGVYEQYF
clone_size: many
v_call: TRBV11-2
d_call: -
j_call: TRBJ2-7

cdr3_nt: TGTGCCAGCAGTACGGGACTAGTCAATGAGCAGTTCTTC
cdr3_aa: CASSTGLVNEQFF
clone_size: few
v_call: TRBV12-3/TRBV12-4
d_call: TRBD2
j_call: TRBJ2-1

cdr3_nt: TGTGCCAGCAGCCCGACTAGCGGGAGGTCCTATTACAATGAGCAGTTCTTC
cdr3_aa: CASSPTSGRSYYNEQFF
clone_size: few
v_call: TRBV9
d_call: TRBD2
j_call: TRBJ2-1

cdr3_nt: TGTGCCAGCAGCTTAAGTCCTTGGCGGACGATCCGGGATGGGGAGCAGTACTTC
cdr3_aa: CASSLSPWRTIRDGEQYF
clone_size: many
v_call: TRBV7-2
d_call: -
j_call: TRBJ2-7

cdr3_nt: TGTGCCAGCAGCCAAGATACTAACCAAGAGACCCAGTACTTC
cdr3_aa: CASSQDTNQETQYF
clone_size: many
v_call: TRBV3-1
d_call: -
j_call: TRBJ2-5

cdr3_nt: TGTGCCAGCTCACCGTCGTTCGAGGGGTTAGGAGCTTTCTTT
cdr3_aa: CASSPSFEGLGAFF
clone_size: few
v_call: TRBV18
d_call: -
j_call: TRBJ1-1

cdr3_nt: TGTGCCAGCAGTTACGATAGACGGGGTGGCAGCACTGAAGCTTTCTTT
cdr3_aa: CASSYDRRGGSTEAFF
clone_size: -
v_call: TRBV6-5
d_call: -
j_call: TRBJ1-1

cdr3_nt: TGTGCCTGGAGTGAGGGGTCTGAGCAGTTCTTC
cdr3_aa: CAWSEGSEQFF
clone_size: few
v_call: TRBV30
d_call: -
j_call: TRBJ2-1

cdr3_nt: TGTGCCAGCAGCCGCGGCAGGGTGGACACCGGGGAGCTGTTTTTT
cdr3_aa: CASSRGRVDTGELFF
clone_size: few
v_call: TRBV7-9
d_call: -
j_call: TRBJ2-2

cdr3_nt: TGCAGTGCTAGAGATCTTTCTCCGGGACAGGGGGGTGTTCAGCCCCAGCATTTT
cdr3_aa: CSARDLSPGQGGVQPQHF
clone_size: few
v_call: TRBV20-1
d_call: TRBD1
j_call: TRBJ1-5

cdr3_nt: TGTGCCAGCAGCACAGGGGTGTCTCGAGAGGAGCAGTTCTTC
cdr3_aa: CASSTGVSREEQFF
clone_size: few
v_call: TRBV7-9
d_call: TRBD1
j_call: TRBJ2-1

cdr3_nt: TGTGCCAGTTTGGACGCGGGAGGTGGGCATGAGCAGTTCTTC
cdr3_aa: CASLDAGGGHEQFF
clone_size: -
v_call: TRBV6-2/TRBV6-3
d_call: TRBD2
j_call: TRBJ2-1

cdr3_nt: TGCGCCAGCAGGGATTACAGGAGCACAGATACGCAGTATTTT
cdr3_aa: CASRDYRSTDTQYF
clone_size: few
v_call: TRBV5-1
d_call: -
j_call: TRBJ2-3

cdr3_nt: TGTGCCAGCAGTGTCGATAGCTCTGGCATTCAGTACTTC
cdr3_aa: CASSVDSSGIQYF
clone_size: many
v_call: TRBV2
d_call: -
j_call: TRBJ2-4

cdr3_nt: TGCAGTGGAACTGGGGCGATCAATCAGCCCCAGCATTTT
cdr3_aa: CSGTGAINQPQHF
clone_size: many
v_call: TRBV20-1
d_call: -
j_call: TRBJ1-5

cdr3_nt: TGTGCCAGCAGCCCTTCCCCGGGACAGGGGGCGTTCAACACCGGGGAGCTGTTTTTT
cdr3_aa: CASSPSPGQGAFNTGELFF
clone_size: -
v_call: TRBV11-3
d_call: TRBD1
j_call: TRBJ2-2

cdr3_nt: TGTGCCAGCAGTCCTCATCCGAACAGTAACCTTATGAACACTGAAGCTTTCTTT
cdr3_aa: CASSPHPNSNLMNTEAFF
clone_size: few
v_call: TRBV28
d_call: -
j_call: TRBJ1-1

cdr3_nt: TGTGCCAGCAGCTACTCCCAACTAGCGGGAGGCGATGAGCAGTTCTTC
cdr3_aa: CASSYSQLAGGDEQFF
clone_size: few
v_call: TRBV7-8
d_call: TRBD2
j_call: TRBJ2-1

cdr3_nt: TGTGCCAGCAGCCAAGCCATCAATGAGCAGTTCTTC
cdr3_aa: CASSQAINEQFF
clone_size: many
v_call: TRBV3-1
d_call: -
j_call: TRBJ2-1

cdr3_nt: TGTGCCAGCAGCTCATTGACAGGGGGCGCGGGTCAGCCCCAGCATTTT
cdr3_aa: CASSSLTGGAGQPQHF
clone_size: -
v_call: TRBV5-6
d_call: TRBD1
j_call: TRBJ1-5

cdr3_nt: TGTGCCAGCAGTGAGACCGAACAGCCCCAGCATTTT
cdr3_aa: CASSETEQPQHF
clone_size: many
v_call: TRBV2
d_call: -
j_call: TRBJ1-5

cdr3_nt: TGTGCCAGCAAAAGGACAGGGGGGAAAAACACTGAAGCTTTCTTT
cdr3_aa: CASKRTGGKNTEAFF
clone_size: few
v_call: TRBV7-9
d_call: TRBD1
j_call: TRBJ1-1

cdr3_nt: TGTGCCAGCAGCCCGACACAGGGGGCTGGTGAAAAACTGTTTTTT
cdr3_aa: CASSPTQGAGEKLFF
clone_size: -
v_call: TRBV5-4
d_call: TRBD1
j_call: TRBJ1-4

cdr3_nt: TGCAGTGCACCCCTTTTGATGAACACTGAAGCTTTCTTT
cdr3_aa: CSAPLLMNTEAFF
clone_size: -
v_call: TRBV20-1
d_call: -
j_call: TRBJ1-1

cdr3_nt: TGTGCCAGCAAACGGGGAGAGACCCAGTACTTC
cdr3_aa: CASKRGETQYF
clone_size: many
v_call: TRBV6-1
d_call: -
j_call: TRBJ2-5

cdr3_nt: TGTGCCTGGAATAAAGGGCAGGGGCCTCCCAGCACAGATACGCAGTATTTT
cdr3_aa: CAWNKGQGPPSTDTQYF
clone_size: -
v_call: TRBV30
d_call: -
j_call: TRBJ2-3

cdr3_nt: TGTGCCAGCAGCTCCCAGGCCCTCCTTTCCCACGAGCAGTACTTC
cdr3_aa: CASSSQALLSHEQYF
clone_size: few
v_call: TRBV7-8
d_call: -
j_call: TRBJ2-7

cdr3_nt: TGTGCCAGCAGCTGGGGACTAGCAGAGACCCAGTACTTC
cdr3_aa: CASSWGLAETQYF
clone_size: -
v_call: TRBV5-6
d_call: TRBD2
j_call: TRBJ2-5